This T cell receptor (beta chain) comes out of a study of T cell repertoires in cytomegalovirus infection. On the study more broadly: Public signatures in TCR beta pointed to CMV infection and matching HLA type. Study-level findings and limits: Ex vivo, HLA-C-restricted CMV-specific TCR beta clonotypes prevailed over the rest of the response.

Ten or more counts support this clonotype. No antigen is known for it. TCRdb independently ran MiXCR on the reads; one entry per CDR3 protein. Among under 95,000 distinct CDR3 sequences listed, roughly 44% were seen once. CDR1 SGHTA and CDR2 FQGNSA come from the germline V gene. Losses at the gene ends were 3 bases for V and 0 bases for J; bases not matched to a gene: 3. The CDR3 is 17 amino acids. The rearrangement uses TRBV7-2 and TRBJ2-7; 15 bases agree with TRBD2. This TCR derives from a human donor in good health (CMV status not recorded). Some clones in this sample may be carry-over from other donors' samples. The sequencing here drew on CD8+ T cells from cultured PBMCs, taken from culture after CMV antigen stimulation. The chain's CDR3 is CASSLGLAGGPSYEQYF. The CDR3 nucleotides are TGTGCCAGCAGCTTGGGACTAGCGGGAGGACCCTCCTACGAGCAGTACTTC.